The present T cell receptor (beta chain) was sequenced within a study of cytomegalovirus exposure and HLA in healthy donors. Across the study: The study placed 80% to 85% of its 398 genotyped donors in the Caucasian-associated ancestry cluster.

The PCR used 60 Vbeta and 13 Jbeta primers. TCRdb's table, derived via immunoSEQ multiplex PCR, lists solely in-frame clones and lacks some. Of 90,000 to 150,000 clones in the sample, 65% to 85% are singletons; the top ten hold approximately 0.22%. Study-level points and caveats: Productive status was seen about 87% or about 30% of the time for most TCR beta V segments in an earlier analysis. TCR beta sequences reportedly predicted most subjects' HLA-A and HLA-B alleles accurately.

For this clone: Its antigen remains unknown.

CDR3 length equals 17 residues. CDR1 and CDR2 (germline): LGHNA, YNFKEQ. The V and J ends lost 1 base and 0 bases respectively, with 13 bases between them. Sequencing input: PBMCs. This receptor was taken from a man in his fifties in good health and CMV-seronegative. This rearrangement joins TRBV4-2 to TRBJ1-3; D is uncertain. The DNA of the CDR3 is TGTGCCAGCAGCCAAGGAGCCAGGCCAAGCTCTGGAAACACCATATATTTT. Protein: CASSQGARPSSGNTIYF.